The source of this T cell receptor (beta chain) is a study of blood T cell repertoires in COVID-19. The protocol was immunoSEQ multiplex PCR, while the TCRdb copy is restricted to in-frame clones and leaves out a portion. The sample holds approximately 200,000 clones, 75% to 85% seen once. This CDR3 comprises 13 residues. Trimming stripped 6 bases from V and 3 bases from J, with 8 bases between. Sequencing was carried out using peripheral blood. The chain recombines TRBV12-3 or TRBV12-4 with TRBJ2-2, with D maybe TRBD1 (5 bases). This clonotype was sampled from a woman in her fifties or sixties with acute or convalescent COVID-19. This chain's CDR3 is CASSPGYTGELFF. The CDR3 DNA reads as TGTGCCAGCAGCCCAGGGTACACCGGGGAGCTGTTTTTT.